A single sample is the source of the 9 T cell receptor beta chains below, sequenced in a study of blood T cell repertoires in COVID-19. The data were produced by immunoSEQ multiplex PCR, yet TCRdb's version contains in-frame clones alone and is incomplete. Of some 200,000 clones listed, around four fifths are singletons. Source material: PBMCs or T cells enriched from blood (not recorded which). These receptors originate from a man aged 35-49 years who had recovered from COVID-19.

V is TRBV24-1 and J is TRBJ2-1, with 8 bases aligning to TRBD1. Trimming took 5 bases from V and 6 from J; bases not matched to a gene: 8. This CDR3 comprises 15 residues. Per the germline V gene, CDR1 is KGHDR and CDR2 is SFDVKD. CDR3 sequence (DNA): TGTGCCACCAGTGCCCCGGGACAGGCGTTCAATGAGCAGTTCTTC. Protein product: CATSAPGQAFNEQFF.

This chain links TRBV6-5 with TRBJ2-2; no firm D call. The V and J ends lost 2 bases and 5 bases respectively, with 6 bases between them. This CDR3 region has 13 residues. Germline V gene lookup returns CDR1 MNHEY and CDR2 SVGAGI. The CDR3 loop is CASSYTRTGELFF. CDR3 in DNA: TGTGCCAGCAGTTACACGAGGACCGGGGAGCTGTTTTTT.

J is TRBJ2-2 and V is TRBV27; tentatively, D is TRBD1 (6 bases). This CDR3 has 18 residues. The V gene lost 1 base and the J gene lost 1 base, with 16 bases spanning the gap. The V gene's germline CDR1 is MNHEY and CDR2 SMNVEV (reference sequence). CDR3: CASSLLPPLTGNTGELFF. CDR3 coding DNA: TGTGCCAGCAGTTTATTACCACCCCTGACAGGGAACACCGGGGAGCTGTTTTTT.

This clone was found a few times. This chain's CDR3 is CASSLGGAGPNYEQYF. The CDR3 DNA reads as TGCGCCAGCAGCTTGGGGGGCGCGGGGCCAAACTACGAGCAGTACTTC. The chain recombines TRBV5-1 with TRBJ2-7, with D tentatively TRBD2 (6 bases). With 0 bases removed from V and 3 bases from J, the gap between germline ends came to 16 bases. CDR3 size: 16 residues. Germline V lookup: CDR1 SGHRS, CDR2 YFSETQ.

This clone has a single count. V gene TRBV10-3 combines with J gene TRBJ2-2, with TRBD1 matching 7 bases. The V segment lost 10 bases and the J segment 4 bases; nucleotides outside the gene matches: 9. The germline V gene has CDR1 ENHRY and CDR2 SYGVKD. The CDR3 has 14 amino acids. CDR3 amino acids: CATTSGQSTGELFF. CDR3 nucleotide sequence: TGTGCCACAACCTCGGGACAGTCCACCGGGGAGCTGTTTTTT.

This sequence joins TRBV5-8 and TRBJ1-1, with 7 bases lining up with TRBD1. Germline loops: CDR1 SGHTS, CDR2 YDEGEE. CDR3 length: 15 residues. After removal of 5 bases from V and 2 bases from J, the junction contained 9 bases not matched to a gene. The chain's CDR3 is CASRPGQGGNTEAFF. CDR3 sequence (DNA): TGTGCCAGCAGGCCTGGTCAGGGGGGTAACACTGAAGCTTTCTTT.

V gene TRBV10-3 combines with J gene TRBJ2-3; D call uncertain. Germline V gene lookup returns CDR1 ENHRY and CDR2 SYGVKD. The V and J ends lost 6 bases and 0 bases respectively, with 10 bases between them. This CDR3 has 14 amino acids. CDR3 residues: CAISDSKSTDTQYF. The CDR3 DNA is TGTGCCATCAGCGACTCAAAGAGCACAGATACGCAGTATTTT.

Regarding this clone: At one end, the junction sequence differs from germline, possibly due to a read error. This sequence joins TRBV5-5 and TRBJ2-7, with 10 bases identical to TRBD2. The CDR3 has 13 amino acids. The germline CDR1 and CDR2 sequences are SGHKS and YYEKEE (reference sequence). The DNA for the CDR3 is TGTGCCACCAGCGGGGGGGTTTCCTACGAGCAGTACTTC. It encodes CATSGGVSYEQYF.

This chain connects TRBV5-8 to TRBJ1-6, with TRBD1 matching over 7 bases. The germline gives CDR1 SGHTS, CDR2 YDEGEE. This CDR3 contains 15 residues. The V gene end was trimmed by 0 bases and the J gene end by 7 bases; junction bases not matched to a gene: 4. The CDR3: CASSLAPRGNSPLHF. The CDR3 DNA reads TGTGCCAGCAGCTTGGCCCCCAGGGGGAATTCACCCCTCCACTTT. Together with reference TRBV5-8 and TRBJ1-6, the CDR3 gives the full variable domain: EAGVTQSPTHLIKTRGQQATLRCSPISGHTSVYWYQQALGLGLQFLLWYDEGEERNRGNFPPRFSGRQFPNYSSELNVNALELEDSALYLCASSLAPRGNSPLHFGNGTRLTVT.